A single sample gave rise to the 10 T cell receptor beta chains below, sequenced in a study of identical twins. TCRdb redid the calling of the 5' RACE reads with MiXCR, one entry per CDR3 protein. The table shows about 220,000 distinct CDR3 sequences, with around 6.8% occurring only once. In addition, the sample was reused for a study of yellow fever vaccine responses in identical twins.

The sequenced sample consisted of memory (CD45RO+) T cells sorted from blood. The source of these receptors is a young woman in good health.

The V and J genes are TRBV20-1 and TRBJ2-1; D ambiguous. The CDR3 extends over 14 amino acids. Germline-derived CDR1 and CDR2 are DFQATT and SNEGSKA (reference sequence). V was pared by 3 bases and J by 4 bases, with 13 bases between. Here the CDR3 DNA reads TGCAGTGCTAGGTCACTTTCACAGTACAATGAGCAGTTCTTC. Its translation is CSARSLSQYNEQFF.

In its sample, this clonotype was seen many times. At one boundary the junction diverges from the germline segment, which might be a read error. For the CDR3, the DNA is TGTGCTAGCAGCTTAGTCGCGGGAGGGGTCTCCGGGGAGCTGTTTTTT. Translation gives CASSLVAGGVSGELFF. The genes are TRBV7-7 and TRBJ2-2; 9 positions agree with TRBD2. This CDR3 contains 16 residues. Germline lookup yields CDR1 SSHAT and CDR2 FNYEAQ (reference sequence).

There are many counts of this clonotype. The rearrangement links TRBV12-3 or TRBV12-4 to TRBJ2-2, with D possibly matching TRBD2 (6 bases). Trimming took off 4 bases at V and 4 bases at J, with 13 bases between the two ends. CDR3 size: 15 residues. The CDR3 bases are TGTGCCAGCAGTTGGGTTAGCGGAGGCACCGGGGAGCTGTTTTTT. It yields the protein CASSWVSGGTGELFF.

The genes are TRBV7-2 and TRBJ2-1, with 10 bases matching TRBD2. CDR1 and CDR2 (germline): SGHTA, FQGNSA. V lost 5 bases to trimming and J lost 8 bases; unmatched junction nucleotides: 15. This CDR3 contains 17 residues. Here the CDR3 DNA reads TGTGCCAGCAGCCCCCAAACCTCTAGCGGGAGTTTCTATGAGCAGTTCTTC. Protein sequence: CASSPQTSSGSFYEQFF. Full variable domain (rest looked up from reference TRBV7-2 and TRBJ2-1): GAGVSQSPSNKVTEKGKDVELRCDPISGHTALYWYRQSLGQGLEFLIYFQGNSAPDKSGLPSDRFSAERTGGSVSTLTIQRTQQEDSAVYLCASSPQTSSGSFYEQFFGPGTRLTVL.

The CDR3 DNA reads as TGTGCCACCAGCAGAGCAGAGGGTACTGGGGCCAACGTCCTGACTTTC. Protein: CATSRAEGTGANVLTF. This chain uses TRBV15 with TRBJ2-6; D possibly corresponds to TRBD2 (5 bases). This CDR3 contains 16 residues. V dropped 1 base and J dropped 2 bases, with 9 bases sitting between them. Per the germline V gene, CDR1 is LNHNV and CDR2 is YYDKDF (reference sequence).

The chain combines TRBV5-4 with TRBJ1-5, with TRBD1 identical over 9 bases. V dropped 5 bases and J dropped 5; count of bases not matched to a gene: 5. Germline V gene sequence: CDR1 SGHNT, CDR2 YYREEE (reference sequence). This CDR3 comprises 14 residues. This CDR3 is CASSEDRGDQPQHF. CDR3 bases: TGTGCCAGCAGTGAGGACAGGGGTGATCAGCCCCAGCATTTT.

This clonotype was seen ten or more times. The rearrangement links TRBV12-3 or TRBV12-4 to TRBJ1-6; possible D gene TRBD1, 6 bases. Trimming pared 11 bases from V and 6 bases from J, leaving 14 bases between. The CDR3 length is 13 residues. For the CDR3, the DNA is TGTGCCCTACCTTGGACAGCTAATTCACCCCTCCACTTT. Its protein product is CALPWTANSPLHF.

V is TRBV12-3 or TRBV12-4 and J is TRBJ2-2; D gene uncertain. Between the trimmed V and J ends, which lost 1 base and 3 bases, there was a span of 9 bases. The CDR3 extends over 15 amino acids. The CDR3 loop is CASSLGVDYTGELFF. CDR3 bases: TGTGCCAGCAGTTTAGGAGTCGACTACACCGGGGAGCTGTTTTTT.

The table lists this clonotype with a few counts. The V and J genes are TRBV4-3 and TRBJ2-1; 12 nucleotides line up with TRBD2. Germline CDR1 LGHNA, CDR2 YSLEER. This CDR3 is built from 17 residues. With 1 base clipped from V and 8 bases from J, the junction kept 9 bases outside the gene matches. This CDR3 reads CASSQGLLAGGPDEQFF. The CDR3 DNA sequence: TGCGCCAGCAGCCAAGGGCTTCTAGCGGGAGGGCCGGATGAGCAGTTCTTC.

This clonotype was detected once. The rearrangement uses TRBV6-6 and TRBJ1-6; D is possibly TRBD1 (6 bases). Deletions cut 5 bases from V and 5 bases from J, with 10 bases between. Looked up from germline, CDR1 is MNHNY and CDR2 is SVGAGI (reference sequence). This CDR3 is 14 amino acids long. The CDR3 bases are TGTGCCAGCAGTACTCGACAGGATAATTCACCCCTCCACTTT. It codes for CASSTRQDNSPLHF.